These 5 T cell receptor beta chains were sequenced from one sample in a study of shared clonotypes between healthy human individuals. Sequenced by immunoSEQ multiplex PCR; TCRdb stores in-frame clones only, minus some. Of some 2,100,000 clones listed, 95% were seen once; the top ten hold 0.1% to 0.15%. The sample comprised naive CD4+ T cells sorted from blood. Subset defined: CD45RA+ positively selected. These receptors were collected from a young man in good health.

CDR3 sequence (DNA): TGCGCCAGCAACGAGAATCCGGGACAGGGATACGAGCAGTACTTC. It specifies CASNENPGQGYEQYF. The chain is built from TRBV5-1 and TRBJ2-7, with 9 positions matching TRBD1. This CDR3 spans 15 amino acids. Trimming at V came to 6 bases and at J to 4 bases, leaving 11 bases not matched to a gene. Germline V gene sequence: CDR1 SGHRS, CDR2 YFSETQ.

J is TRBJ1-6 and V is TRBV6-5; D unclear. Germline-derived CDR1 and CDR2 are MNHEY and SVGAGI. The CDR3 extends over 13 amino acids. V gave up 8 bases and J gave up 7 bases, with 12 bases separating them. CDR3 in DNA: TGTGCCAGCCGCTCCAGTAACAATTCACCCCTCCACTTT. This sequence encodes CASRSSNNSPLHF.

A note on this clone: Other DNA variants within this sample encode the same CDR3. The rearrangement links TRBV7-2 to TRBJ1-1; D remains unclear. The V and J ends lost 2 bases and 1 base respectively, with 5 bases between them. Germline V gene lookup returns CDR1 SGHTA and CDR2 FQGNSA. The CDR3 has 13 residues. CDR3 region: CASSLTGNTEAFF. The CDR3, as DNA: TGTGCCAGCAGCTTAACGGGGAACACTGAAGCTTTCTTT.

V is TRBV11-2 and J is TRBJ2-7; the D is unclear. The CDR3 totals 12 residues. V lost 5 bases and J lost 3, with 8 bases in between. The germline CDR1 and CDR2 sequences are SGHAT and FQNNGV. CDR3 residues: CASSPKGYEQYF. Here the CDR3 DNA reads TGTGCCAGCAGCCCCAAAGGCTACGAGCAGTACTTC.

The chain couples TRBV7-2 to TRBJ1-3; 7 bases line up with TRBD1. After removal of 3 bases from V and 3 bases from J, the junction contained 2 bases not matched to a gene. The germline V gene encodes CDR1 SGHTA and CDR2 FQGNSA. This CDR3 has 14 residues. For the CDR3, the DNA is TGTGCCAGCAGCTTGGGACAGCTTGGAAACACCATATATTTT. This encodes CASSLGQLGNTIYF. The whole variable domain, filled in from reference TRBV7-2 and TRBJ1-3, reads GAGVSQSPSNKVTEKGKDVELRCDPISGHTALYWYRQSLGQGLEFLIYFQGNSAPDKSGLPSDRFSAERTGGSVSTLTIQRTQQEDSAVYLCASSLGQLGNTIYFGEGSWLTVV.